What follows is one TCR beta chain and its context. Its antigen is not known. This table comes from immunoSEQ multiplex PCR, and its TCRdb copy is limited to in-frame clones, with some not included. In the table there are 70,000 to 80,000 clones, about 92% of which are singletons. This specimen belongs to a study of PD-1 blockade in classical Hodgkin lymphoma. Whole-study results and caveats: It was CD4+ TCR diversity, not CD8+, that rose significantly by C4D1. When nivolumab was started under 1 year after ASCT, patients were excluded.

Following autologous stem cell transplantation, relapse occurred in every patient, and exposure to brentuximab vedotin varied. The receptor comes from a human donor with classical Hodgkin lymphoma. The material sequenced was peripheral blood mononuclear cells (PBMCs), taken at baseline.

Written as DNA, the CDR3 is TGTGCCAGCAGCCAAGTAGGGGGGTTTTCCGGGGAGCTGTTTTTT. It yields the protein CASSQVGGFSGELFF. The chain is built from TRBV4-2 and TRBJ2-2; D might be TRBD1 or TRBD2, each matching 6 bases. CDR1 and CDR2 (germline): LGHNA, YNFKEQ. This CDR3 comprises 15 residues. V dropped 1 base and J dropped 6 bases, with 12 bases sitting between them.